These 26 T cell receptor beta chains originate from one sample sequenced in a study of post-analysis software for immune sequencing data (dated by TCRdb to the mid-2010s). What the research found in general, with its limitations: Patients showed significantly higher frequencies than controls for roughly five TRBV segments, among them TRBV5-6, TRBV5-1 and TRBV20-1.

Their antigen targets remain unknown. Libraries were made using PCR. Sequencing used an Illumina HiSeq 2500. To reduce PCR and sequencing biases, unique molecular identifiers were incorporated into the TCR beta cDNA libraries. Using fastp trimming at Q25 and MiXCR clonotype assembly, TCRdb reanalyzed the public sequencing data and kept in-frame beta chains. For every CDR3 protein sequence, its rows merge into one entry that carries the most common genes and DNA. The sample contains more than 450,000 distinct CDR3 sequences, about 40% of them found a single time. 1.5% to 2% of the sample comes from the top ten. What was sequenced was blood. The receptors derive from a girl between 10 and 17 years old with multiple sclerosis.

The chain has TRBV5-1 and TRBJ2-1; 10 bases fit TRBD2. This CDR3 contains 15 residues. Losses at the gene ends were 0 bases for V and 10 bases for J; bases not matched to a gene: 7. CDR1 SGHRS and CDR2 YFSETQ come from the germline V gene. CDR3 sequence: CASSLAGLAGEEQFF. The CDR3 nucleotides are TGCGCCAGCAGCTTGGCCGGGCTAGCGGGAGAGGAGCAGTTCTTC. Using reference TRBV5-1 and TRBJ2-1 for the parts outside the CDR3, the full variable domain is KAGVTQTPRYLIKTRGQQVTLSCSPISGHRSVSWYQQTPGQGLQFLFEYFSETQRNKGNFPGRFSGRQFSNSRSEMNVSTLELGDSALYLCASSLAGLAGEEQFFGPGTRLTVL.

This clonotype was seen ten or more times. The chain couples TRBV29-1 to TRBJ2-7, with D perhaps TRBD1 (5 bases). The V gene lost 6 bases and the J gene lost 3 bases, with 9 bases spanning the gap. The CDR3 consists of 11 residues. The germline CDR1 and CDR2 sequences are SQVTM and ANQGSEA. CDR3 coding DNA: TGCAGCGTAGGAACAGGCTACGAGCAGTACTTC. This codes for CSVGTGYEQYF.

The rearrangement links TRBV6-5 to TRBJ2-4; TRBD2 aligns across 13 bases. The J call may be mistaken, given a closer DNA end match to TRBJ2-7. The CDR3 totals 16 residues. Germline V gives CDR1 MNHEY, CDR2 SVGAGI. CDR3 nucleotide sequence: TGTGCCAGCAAAAGGACTAGCGGGAGCGCGGTCTACGAGCAGTACTTC. Translating it yields CASKRTSGSAVYEQYF.

The chain uses TRBV12-3 or TRBV12-4 and TRBJ1-2; D is uncertain. The CDR3 is made up of 14 amino acids. V shed 7 bases and J shed 1 base, with 13 bases lying between them. The CDR3 DNA is TGTGCCAGCACCCCGTGGGAGGGTAACTATGGCTACACCTTC. Protein sequence: CASTPWEGNYGYTF.

The gene calls are TRBV6-5 and TRBJ1-2; D remains ambiguous. V was cut by 5 bases and J by 4 bases, with 8 bases left in between. The CDR3 is 12 amino acids. In germline, CDR1 is MNHEY, CDR2 SVGAGI. CDR3 residues: CASSPLGYGYTF. In nucleotides, the CDR3 is TGTGCCAGCAGTCCTTTGGGCTATGGCTACACCTTC.

The rearrangement joins TRBV4-1 to TRBJ2-5; TRBD2 aligns across 10 bases. CDR1 is MGHRA, CDR2 YSYEKL, per germline. The CDR3 has 17 amino acids. J gave up 7 bases and V 3 bases, and 14 bases lay outside the gene matches. The CDR3, as DNA: TGCGCCAGCAGCCACCAAAAGAGTAGCGGGGGGCTCTCGACCCAGTACTTC. Translation gives CASSHQKSSGGLSTQYF.

The rearrangement joins TRBV7-9 to TRBJ2-5; D is uncertain. V lost 3 bases, J lost 0 bases, and 8 bases lay in between. Germline-derived CDR1 and CDR2 are SEHNR and FQNEAQ (reference sequence). The CDR3 loop spans 14 amino acids. CDR3 in amino acids: CASSFSYYQETQYF. CDR3 nucleotide sequence: TGTGCCAGCAGCTTTTCCTACTACCAAGAGACCCAGTACTTC.

The chain joins TRBV5-1 to TRBJ2-7; D is uncertain. Trimming removed 2 bases from V and 2 bases from J, with 8 bases in between. The CDR3 totals 13 residues. Germline-derived CDR1 and CDR2 are SGHRS and YFSETQ. CDR3 residues: CASSFDAPYEQYF. CDR3 bases: TGCGCCAGCAGCTTCGACGCCCCCTACGAGCAGTACTTC.

The V gene is TRBV7-9, the J gene TRBJ1-1; D uncertain. Germline CDR1 and CDR2: SEHNR and FQNEAQ (reference sequence). The CDR3 loop spans 16 amino acids. Trimming removed 5 bases from V and 1 base from J, with 17 bases in between. CDR3 sequence: CASSPPRLLQNTEAFF. In DNA, the CDR3 is TGTGCCAGCAGCCCGCCGCGACTCCTCCAGAACACTGAAGCTTTCTTT.

The DNA for the CDR3 is TGTGCCAGCAGCCTCTCCAGCTTCTCTGGGGCCAACGTCCTGACTTTC. Translating gives CASSLSSFSGANVLTF. This chain uses TRBV28 with TRBJ2-6, with D unresolved. The CDR3 covers 16 residues. Germline-derived CDR1 and CDR2 are MDHEN and SYDVKM. The V and J ends lost 6 bases and 0 bases respectively, with 12 bases between them.

This clonotype has a handful of counts. V and J are TRBV12-3 or TRBV12-4 and TRBJ2-1; D gene unclear. The CDR3 is 12 amino acids. V dropped 3 bases and J dropped 12 bases, with 12 bases sitting between them. This chain's CDR3 is CASSLRGDGQFF. In DNA, the CDR3 is TGTGCCAGCAGTTTGAGAGGAGATGGGCAGTTCTTC.

DNA of the CDR3: TGTGCCAGCAGCTTAAGTGGGGGCTACGAGCAGTTCTTC. Translated: CASSLSGGYEQFF. The chain employs TRBV13 and TRBJ2-1; weak D call: TRBD1 (6 bases). V was trimmed by 2 bases and J by 10 bases, leaving 12 bases between them. The CDR3 covers 13 residues. From germline, CDR1 is PRHDT and CDR2 FYEKMQ (reference sequence).

V is TRBV12-3 or TRBV12-4 and J is TRBJ2-3; 7 positions match TRBD2. CDR3 size: 17 residues. With 10 bases clipped from V and 4 bases from J, the junction kept 20 bases outside the gene matches. The CDR3 protein is CANTFPARRESADTQYF. CDR3 DNA: TGTGCCAACACCTTCCCCGCGCGGCGGGAGAGCGCAGATACGCAGTATTTT.

V gene TRBV7-3 combines with J gene TRBJ1-1, with D hard to call. There are 14 residues in the CDR3. Germline loops: CDR1 SGHTA, CDR2 FQGTGA. V was trimmed by 1 base and J by 0 bases, leaving 6 bases between them. The CDR3 here is CASSLIKVNTEAFF. The CDR3 nucleotides are TGTGCCAGCAGCTTAATTAAGGTGAACACTGAAGCTTTCTTT. The full variable domain, completed using reference TRBV7-3 and TRBJ1-1, is GAGVSQTPSNKVTEKGKYVELRCDPISGHTALYWYRQSLGQGPEFLIYFQGTGAADDSGLPNDRFFAVRPEGSVSTLKIQRTERGDSAVYLCASSLIKVNTEAFFGQGTRLTVV.

This clonotype was seen a handful of times. V gene TRBV6-6 combines with J gene TRBJ2-1; the match to TRBD1 covers 7 bases. This CDR3 has 17 residues. The V and J ends lost 2 bases and 2 bases, in that order; junction bases with no gene match: 9. CDR1 and CDR2 (germline): MNHNY, SVGAGI (reference sequence). The CDR3 DNA reads as TGTGCCAGCAGTTACCCACCGGGACAGAGAACCTACAATGAGCAGTTCTTC. Protein: CASSYPPGQRTYNEQFF.

This clonotype was detected only a few times. The chain combines TRBV4-1 with TRBJ1-5; the D gene is possibly TRBD1 (5 bases). Germline V lookup: CDR1 MGHRA, CDR2 YSYEKL. The V gene lost 4 bases and the J gene lost 3 bases, with 16 bases spanning the gap. The CDR3 consists of 16 residues. CDR3 residues: CASSLGHGNTNQPQHF. Written as DNA, the CDR3 is TGCGCCAGCAGCCTCGGACACGGGAACACCAATCAGCCCCAGCATTTT.

There are a few counts of this clonotype. This chain's CDR3 is CAISEPVRGDGYTF. Written as DNA, the CDR3 is TGTGCCATCAGTGAGCCCGTTAGAGGGGACGGCTACACCTTC. The genes are TRBV10-3 and TRBJ1-2; possibly TRBD1 for D (5 bases). There are 14 residues in the CDR3. The V end was cut by 2 bases, the J end by 8 bases, with 15 bases between. Looked up from germline, CDR1 is ENHRY and CDR2 is SYGVKD.

The gene calls are TRBV12-3 or TRBV12-4 and TRBJ2-7; perhaps D is TRBD1 or TRBD2 (5 bases each). Between the trimmed V and J ends, which lost 3 bases and 7 bases, there was a span of 19 bases. There are 15 residues in the CDR3. The CDR3, as DNA: TGTGCCAGCAGTTTTAGGGACCTCCATAAGGGGGAGCAGTACTTC. Translated: CASSFRDLHKGEQYF.

The DNA for the CDR3 is TGTGCCAGCAGCTCAATTACCAGCTTTGGCACAGATACGCAGTATTTT. Translated: CASSSITSFGTDTQYF. This sequence joins TRBV13 and TRBJ2-3; D ambiguous. The V and J ends lost 4 bases and 1 base respectively, with 15 bases between them. Germline CDR1 is PRHDT and CDR2 is FYEKMQ (reference sequence). CDR3 length: 16 amino acids.

This clonotype was recorded a few times. The J gene is TRBJ2-4, the V gene TRBV2; 7 bases are a match to TRBD1. The end of the DNA is better explained by TRBJ2-7, so the J call may be wrong. Germline V CDR1 and CDR2: SNHLY, FYNNEI. This CDR3 contains 12 residues. The CDR3 loop reads CAGYRGGDEQYF. The CDR3 DNA reads TGTGCCGGCTACAGGGGTGGTGACGAGCAGTACTTC.

The chain couples TRBV6-1 to TRBJ2-5; D gene ambiguous. The CDR3 sequence is 12 residues long. The V gene lost 7 bases and the J gene lost 1 base, with 7 bases spanning the gap. Germline CDR1 MNHNS, CDR2 SASEGT. The CDR3, as DNA: TGTGCCAGCATCGGCAGCCAAGAGACCCAGTACTTC. Translating gives CASIGSQETQYF.

This clonotype turned up a few times. The chain uses TRBV11-2 and TRBJ2-1; D tentatively reads TRBD1 or TRBD2 (6 bases each). Looked up from germline, CDR1 is SGHAT and CDR2 is FQNNGV. The CDR3 consists of 21 residues. Trimming cost V 6 bases and J 0 bases, with 30 bases left between them. DNA of the CDR3: TGTGCCAGCAGTTACGGGGGCAGGGACAATCTATCCCCTGGCTCCTACAATGAGCAGTTCTTC. This gives the protein CASSYGGRDNLSPGSYNEQFF.

This chain's CDR3 is CASSLVAGEGEQYF. The CDR3 DNA reads as TGCGCCAGCAGCTTGGTAGCGGGAGAGGGCGAGCAGTACTTC. The chain carries TRBV5-1 and TRBJ2-5, with 9 bases fitting TRBD2. The J call may be in error: the DNA end matches TRBJ2-7 better. The CDR3 totals 14 residues. Per the germline V gene, CDR1 is SGHRS and CDR2 is YFSETQ.

The chain joins TRBV6-4 to TRBJ2-3; TRBD2 matches at 12 bases. CDR3 length: 15 amino acids. Germline V gene data show CDR1 as MRHNA and CDR2 as SNTAGT. V was clipped by 5 bases and J by 6 bases; unmatched bases: 6. This chain's CDR3 is CASSRLAGAGDTQYF. The DNA for the CDR3 is TGTGCCAGCAGTCGACTAGCGGGAGCAGGCGATACGCAGTATTTT.

This rearrangement joins TRBV7-2 to TRBJ2-7, with TRBD1 identical over 7 bases. The CDR3 is 15 amino acids. Germline CDR1 reads SGHTA; CDR2 reads FQGNSA. V shed 6 bases, J shed 2 bases, and the junction held 10 bases outside the gene matches. The CDR3 DNA reads TGTGCCAGCAGTCCCATGACAGGGCAGCCCTACGAGCAGTACTTC. It translates to CASSPMTGQPYEQYF.

In this sample, this clonotype turned up a few times. The V and J genes are TRBV12-3 or TRBV12-4 and TRBJ2-2; the D call may be TRBD1 or TRBD2 (5 bases each). The V and J ends lost 6 bases and 4 bases respectively, with 12 bases between them. This CDR3 is 14 amino acids long. CDR3 nucleotide sequence: TGTGCCAGCAGCCGGCCCGGGACCACCGGGGAGCTGTTTTTT. It codes for CASSRPGTTGELFF.